There are a few counts of the clone carrying this TCR beta chain. Its specificity is not known. This CDR3 comprises 15 residues. Germline trimming cut 4 bases from V and 4 bases from J; bases unmatched to any gene: 6. Germline V gene lookup returns CDR1 LGHDT and CDR2 YNNKEL (reference sequence). These data come from a study of blood T cells in healthy people across ages. Overall study results and limits: Strong correlation was found linking TCR beta diversity to naive T cell percentage.

Primers used in a second PCR of roughly 6 to 12 cycles were a sample-barcoded 5' primer and a J-beta primer mix. A single record per CDR3 protein comes from TCRdb applying MiXCR to the 5' RACE reads. The sample has approximately 1,000,000 distinct CDR3 sequences, around 43% seen once. Sequencing input: blood. The sequence came from a woman aged 60-70 years in good health. The genes are TRBV3-1 and TRBJ2-1; 8 bases are shared with TRBD1. In nucleotides, the CDR3 is TGTGCCAGCAGCCCCCGACAGGGGCCATACAATGAGCAGTTCTTC. Residues: CASSPRQGPYNEQFF.